These 26 T cell receptor beta chains were sequenced from one sample in a study of T cells in Graves' hyperthyroidism and ophthalmopathy. Authors of the study amplified TCR beta CDR3 regions from RNA transcripts. HTBI primers were employed in a first-round RT-PCR of the TCR CDR3. One entry per CDR3 protein, called by TCRdb with MiXCR from the multiplex PCR reads. This table has about 600,000 distinct CDR3 sequences, more than 13% appearing once. Sample: blood. The receptors shown here come from a woman between 18 and 30 years old with Graves' ophthalmopathy.

This clonotype was observed at least ten times. The rearrangement links TRBV27 to TRBJ1-5; 7 bases align to TRBD1. V was clipped by 2 bases and J by 0 bases; unmatched bases: 10. CDR1 is MNHEY, CDR2 SMNVEV, per germline (reference sequence). The CDR3 runs 18 residues. The CDR3 sequence is CASSLPGTAPYSNQPQHF. In nucleotides, the CDR3 is TGTGCCAGCAGTTTACCTGGGACAGCTCCCTATAGCAATCAGCCCCAGCATTTT.

This clonotype was found many times. V gene TRBV6-5 combines with J gene TRBJ2-7; 8 bases align to TRBD2. The CDR3 loop spans 15 amino acids. The V and J ends lost 2 bases and 6 bases, in that order; junction bases with no gene match: 9. Germline V lookup: CDR1 MNHEY, CDR2 SVGAGI. The CDR3 reads CASSYQTSVTSEQYF. DNA for the CDR3: TGTGCCAGCAGTTACCAGACTAGCGTGACTTCCGAGCAGTACTTC.

The table lists this clonotype with many counts. The rearrangement uses TRBV7-2 and TRBJ2-3; 8 bases agree with TRBD2. The germline CDR1 and CDR2 sequences are SGHTA and FQGNSA. With V trimmed by 5 bases and J by 5 bases, 9 bases remained unmatched. This CDR3 has 15 amino acids. As DNA, the CDR3 is TGTGCCAGCAGCGAAGAAGCGGGAGTAGGAGATACGCAGTATTTT. The encoded protein is CASSEEAGVGDTQYF.

This clonotype was detected only a few times. The rearrangement links TRBV19 to TRBJ1-5; 9 nucleotides agree with TRBD1. The V segment lost 5 bases and the J segment 3 bases; nucleotides outside the gene matches: 8. The CDR3 is 16 amino acids. Germline V gene sequence: CDR1 LNHDA, CDR2 SQIVND (reference sequence). This CDR3 reads CASSFPGQGFNQPQHF. DNA of the CDR3: TGTGCCAGTAGTTTCCCGGGACAGGGTTTCAATCAGCCCCAGCATTTT.

Points on this clonotype: This may arise from a read error, as a much more abundant clone is one base away. V and J are TRBV27 and TRBJ2-2; 9 nucleotides agree with TRBD1. V shed 5 bases, J shed 4 bases, and the junction held 8 bases outside the gene matches. There are 16 residues in the CDR3. Germline V gene lookup returns CDR1 MNHEY and CDR2 SMNVEV (reference sequence). Here the CDR3 reads CASSDLQGAATGELFF. The DNA for the CDR3 is TGTGCCAGCAGTGACTTACAGGGGGCGGCCACCGGGGAGCTGTTTTTT.

In this sample, this clonotype turned up many times. The chain carries TRBV28 and TRBJ2-7; no clear D. The germline V and J ends were trimmed by 7 bases and 1 base, with 8 bases remaining between them. Germline V lookup: CDR1 MDHEN, CDR2 SYDVKM. The CDR3 extends over 12 amino acids. The CDR3 region has the DNA TGTGCCAGCATTAAGGGATCCTACGAGCAGTACTTC. Translation: CASIKGSYEQYF.

This clonotype was observed at least ten times. The chain recombines TRBV13 with TRBJ2-1; possible D gene TRBD1, 6 bases. V dropped 1 base and J dropped 8 bases, with 12 bases sitting between them. CDR3 length: 14 residues. CDR1 and CDR2 from the germline V gene are PRHDT and FYEKMQ (reference sequence). The DNA for the CDR3 is TGTGCCAGCAGCTTAGAGTATAGGGGGTATGAGCAGTTCTTC. Translated: CASSLEYRGYEQFF.

This clonotype was observed many times. The chain joins TRBV7-2 to TRBJ1-4; the D is unclear. Trimming stripped 7 bases from V and 8 bases from J, with 17 bases between. This CDR3 comprises 14 residues. Germline-derived CDR1 and CDR2 are SGHTA and FQGNSA. The CDR3 DNA reads TGTGCCAGCACCCCGGATCACAGAGGCGAAAAACTGTTTTTT. Protein product: CASTPDHRGEKLFF.

The sample holds many counts of this clonotype. The chain carries TRBV9 and TRBJ2-7; 7 nucleotides align to TRBD2. This CDR3 has 15 residues. The V gene's germline CDR1 is SGDLS and CDR2 YYNGEE. V shed 0 bases and J 3 bases; nucleotides not matched to a gene: 6. The CDR3: CASSVGAGLGYEQYF. CDR3 coding DNA: TGTGCCAGCAGCGTAGGCGCCGGACTAGGCTACGAGCAGTACTTC.

J is TRBJ2-7 and V is TRBV7-9; D not resolved. Trimming took 0 bases from V and 3 from J, leaving 9 bases between them. There are 14 residues in the CDR3. Germline values: CDR1 SEHNR, CDR2 FQNEAQ (reference sequence). The CDR3 DNA sequence: TGTGCCAGCAGCTTAGCTTCTCACTACTACGAGCAGTACTTC. It specifies CASSLASHYYEQYF. Complete variable domain (other parts from reference TRBV7-9 and TRBJ2-7): DTGVSQNPRHKITKRGQNVTFRCDPISEHNRLYWYRQTLGQGPEFLTYFQNEAQLEKSRLLSDRFSAERPKGSFSTLEIQRTEQGDSAMYLCASSLASHYYEQYFGPGTRLTVT.

The V and J genes are TRBV7-9 and TRBJ1-3; no firm D call. V lost 0 bases to trimming and J lost 0 bases, with 9 bases between them. The CDR3 contains 16 residues. The germline V gene has CDR1 SEHNR and CDR2 FQNEAQ (reference sequence). CDR3 loop: CASSLASVDSGNTIYF. CDR3 DNA sequence: TGTGCCAGCAGCTTAGCGAGTGTTGACTCTGGAAACACCATATATTTT.

This chain connects TRBV7-9 to TRBJ1-2, with D maybe TRBD1 (5 bases). Germline values: CDR1 SEHNR, CDR2 FQNEAQ (reference sequence). The CDR3 length is 16 residues. V gave up 8 bases and J gave up 4 bases, with 23 bases separating them. The CDR3, as DNA: TGTGCCAGCGGAGGCGGCAGCCGAGAAGGGGTCTATGGCTACACCTTC. This encodes CASGGGSREGVYGYTF.

This clonotype was detected a few times. A much larger clone differs from this one at a single base, so this may be a read error. The chain combines TRBV10-3 with TRBJ1-1; weak D call: TRBD1 (6 bases). The CDR3 covers 15 residues. From germline, CDR1 is ENHRY and CDR2 SYGVKD. The V gene lost 4 bases and the J gene lost 0 bases, with 12 bases spanning the gap. In DNA form, the CDR3 reads TGTGCCATCAGTGGTACGAGGGGGGTGAACACTGAAGCTTTCTTT. Amino acids: CAISGTRGVNTEAFF.

The table lists this clonotype with many counts. V and J are TRBV30 and TRBJ2-1; 9 bases match TRBD2. Losses at the gene ends were 5 bases for V and 6 bases for J; bases not matched to a gene: 11. The CDR3 covers 15 residues. The germline gives CDR1 GTSNPN, CDR2 SVGIG (reference sequence). CDR3 nucleotides: TGTGCCTGGGCGGTTTCCCTAGCGGGGCCCAATGAGCAGTTCTTC. Amino acid sequence: CAWAVSLAGPNEQFF.

This clonotype has a handful of counts. The chain joins TRBV4-1 to TRBJ2-1; 11 positions match TRBD1. CDR3 size: 15 residues. CDR1 and CDR2 (germline): MGHRA, YSYEKL. V dropped 4 bases and J dropped 5; count of bases not matched to a gene: 4. CDR3 nucleotide sequence: TGCGCCAGCAGCCTCCGGACAGGGGGCAACAATGAGCAGTTCTTC. This encodes CASSLRTGGNNEQFF.

This clonotype was detected many times. V usage is TRBV5-5 and J usage is TRBJ1-2; the D is unclear. Germline CDR1 reads SGHKS; CDR2 reads YYEKEE (reference sequence). The V and J ends lost 4 bases and 4 bases respectively, with 11 bases between them. The CDR3 covers 13 residues. Here the CDR3 DNA reads TGTGCCAGCAGCCGAGGCGGATCCTATGGCTACACCTTC. It translates to CASSRGGSYGYTF. The complete variable domain, with remaining parts taken from reference TRBV5-5 and TRBJ1-2, reads DAGVTQSPTHLIKTRGQQVTLRCSPISGHKSVSWYQQVLGQGPQFIFQYYEKEERGRGNFPDRFSARQFPNYSSELNVNALLLGDSALYLCASSRGGSYGYTFGSGTRLTVV.

This clonotype was recorded many times. The gene calls are TRBV7-3 and TRBJ1-1, with D unclear. V lost 2 bases to trimming and J lost 2 bases, with 12 bases between them. Looked up from germline, CDR1 is SGHTA and CDR2 is FQGTGA. CDR3 length equals 15 residues. The CDR3 bases are TGTGCCAGCAGCTTAGGGGTAACCGTAAACACTGAAGCTTTCTTT. Translation gives CASSLGVTVNTEAFF.

This clonotype was counted many times. The rearrangement links TRBV2 to TRBJ1-4, with 7 positions matching TRBD1. Trimming took 4 bases from V and 5 from J; bases not matched to a gene: 4. CDR3 length: 14 amino acids. Per germline, CDR1 SNHLY and CDR2 FYNNEI. CDR3 protein: CASSVQGVNEKLFF. In DNA, the CDR3 is TGTGCCAGCAGTGTGCAGGGGGTAAATGAAAAACTGTTTTTT. The entire variable domain, with the rest obtained from reference TRBV2 and TRBJ1-4, is as follows: EPEVTQTPSHQVTQMGQEVILRCVPISNHLYFYWYRQILGQKVEFLVSFYNNEISEKSEIFDDQFSVERPDGSNFTLKIRSTKLEDSAMYFCASSVQGVNEKLFFGSGTQLSVL.

Details on this clonotype: A much larger clonotype is one base distant, so this may be a read error. V and J are TRBV28 and TRBJ2-7; weak D call: TRBD2 (5 bases). This CDR3 is 12 amino acids long. Germline CDR1 is MDHEN and CDR2 is SYDVKM. V lost 6 bases and J lost 2, with 8 bases in between. The chain's CDR3 is CASRAEAYEQYF. CDR3 bases: TGTGCCAGCAGGGCGGAGGCCTACGAGCAGTACTTC.

This clonotype appeared many times. The chain combines TRBV3-1 with TRBJ2-7; D gene unclear. This CDR3 has 12 amino acids. The germline V and J ends were trimmed by 0 bases and 7 bases, with 7 bases remaining between them. Germline CDR1 LGHDT, CDR2 YNNKEL (reference sequence). CDR3 bases: TGTGCCAGCAGCCAAGATAAGAGGGAGCAGTACTTC. It yields the protein CASSQDKREQYF.

This clonotype has a count of ten or more. The rearrangement links TRBV11-1 to TRBJ2-1; D is undetermined. Germline V gene lookup returns CDR1 SGHAT and CDR2 FQDESV (reference sequence). V lost 5 bases and J lost 10, with 12 bases in between. The CDR3 totals 12 residues. The CDR3 DNA follows: TGTGCCAGCAGCGCCTCTAGAGGCGAGCAGTTCTTC. Translation: CASSASRGEQFF.

CDR3: CASSIDRGASQPQHF. For the CDR3, the DNA is TGTGCCAGTAGTATAGATCGCGGGGCGTCTCAGCCCCAGCATTTT. The chain recombines TRBV19 with TRBJ1-5; a possible D gene is TRBD1 (5 bases). The CDR3 runs to 15 residues. Germline V gives CDR1 LNHDA, CDR2 SQIVND (reference sequence). Trimming cost V 0 bases and J 6 bases, with 12 bases left between them.

V is TRBV19 and J is TRBJ2-2; the D is unclear. The CDR3 is 16 residues long. V was cut by 1 base and J by 0 bases, with 9 bases left in between. CDR1 and CDR2 (germline): LNHDA, SQIVND (reference sequence). The CDR3 loop reads CASSIVGFANTGELFF. In DNA, the CDR3 is TGTGCCAGTAGTATAGTTGGGTTCGCGAACACCGGGGAGCTGTTTTTT. Full variable domain (outside the CDR3, taken from reference TRBV19 and TRBJ2-2): DGGITQSPKYLFRKEGQNVTLSCEQNLNHDAMYWYRQDPGQGLRLIYYSQIVNDFQKGDIAEGYSVSREKKESFPLTVTSAQKNPTAFYLCASSIVGFANTGELFFGEGSRLTVL.

This clonotype was detected many times. The chain has TRBV11-2 and TRBJ2-3, with a possible D match to TRBD1 (6 bases). The germline gives CDR1 SGHAT, CDR2 FQNNGV. The CDR3 loop spans 16 amino acids. V lost 3 bases, J lost 3 bases, and 16 bases lay in between. The CDR3, as DNA: TGTGCCAGCAGCTTCCCTCGGACAGAGGCGACAGATACGCAGTATTTT. It translates to CASSFPRTEATDTQYF.

This clonotype was counted many times. V gene TRBV7-2 combines with J gene TRBJ2-7; unclear D gene. V lost 8 bases and J 2 bases, leaving 16 bases between the germline ends. The CDR3 is 14 residues long. CDR1 is SGHTA and CDR2 is FQGNSA in the germline V gene. CDR3 sequence: CASGERVVPYEQYF. CDR3 DNA sequence: TGTGCCAGCGGTGAACGGGTGGTCCCCTACGAGCAGTACTTC.

V usage is TRBV6-1 and J usage is TRBJ2-2, with 8 nucleotides matching TRBD1. The CDR3 is 15 residues long. From germline, CDR1 is MNHNS and CDR2 SASEGT. J gave up 6 bases and V 4 bases, and 7 bases lay outside the gene matches. As DNA, the CDR3 is TGTGCCAGCAGTGCCTCCGGACAGGGACCCGGGGAGCTGTTTTTT. Its protein is CASSASGQGPGELFF.